The TCR beta chain under discussion was sequenced for a study of CD8 T cells in ankylosing spondylitis. Study-wide findings and caveats: What appeared characteristic of ankylosing spondylitis blood was a TCR beta motif of several highly homologous variants.

Germline CDR1 is SQVTM and CDR2 is ANQGSEA. Trimming took off 4 bases at V and 0 bases at J, with 12 bases between the two ends. This CDR3 region has 14 residues. As the method for making TCR beta libraries, quantitative 5'-RACE with molecular barcodes was used. TCRdb re-analysed the 5' RACE reads in MiXCR, keeping a single row per CDR3 protein. The table shows 290,000 or so distinct CDR3 sequences, with less than 25% occurring only once. This clonotype was found a few times. Its antigen is not known. The sequence was obtained from a female donor with ankylosing spondylitis or in good health (not recorded which). What was sequenced was blood, either unsorted or a sorted T cell fraction (not recorded which). This chain joins TRBV29-1 and TRBJ1-1; D is unresolved. CDR3 residues: CSVGRVLLNTEAFF. In DNA, the CDR3 is TGCAGCGTTGGGAGGGTCCTCTTGAACACTGAAGCTTTCTTT.